These 15 T cell receptor beta chains were all obtained from the same sample, sequenced in a study of T cells in Graves' hyperthyroidism and ophthalmopathy. Regions amplified from RNA transcripts were the TCR beta CDR3 regions. When the TCR CDR3 underwent first-round RT-PCR, the HTBI primer set was used. MiXCR, applied by TCRdb to the multiplex PCR reads, yields one record per CDR3 protein. The repertoire includes 500,000 to 650,000 distinct CDR3 sequences, 14% of them detected once, and approximately 15% sits in the top ten. Sequenced material: blood. These receptors all stem from a woman in her thirties or forties with Graves' hyperthyroidism.

The chain carries TRBV20-1 and TRBJ2-7, with 8 bases fitting TRBD2. Germline CDR1 is DFQATT and CDR2 is SNEGSKA (reference sequence). V lost 4 bases to trimming and J lost 0 bases; unmatched junction nucleotides: 8. The CDR3 runs 15 residues. The CDR3 protein is CSAKNFSGNSYEQYF. CDR3 nucleotides: TGCAGTGCTAAAAATTTTAGCGGGAACTCCTACGAGCAGTACTTC.

With respect to this clonotype: The germline gene is not matched at one end of the junction; a read error may be the cause. The J gene is TRBJ2-6, the V gene TRBV19; D possibly corresponds to TRBD2 (6 bases). Germline assignment: CDR1 LNHDA and CDR2 SQIVND (reference sequence). The CDR3 spans 16 residues. The CDR3 DNA reads as TGTGCCAGTACGGTCGGGGGAGGCTCTGAGGCCAACGTCCTGACTTTC. It specifies CASTVGGGSEANVLTF. The whole variable domain, remainder taken from reference TRBV19 and TRBJ2-6, is DGGITQSPKYLFRKEGQNVTLSCEQNLNHDAMYWYRQDPGQGLRLIYYSQIVNDFQKGDIAEGYSVSREKKESFPLTVTSAQKNPTAFYLCASTVGGGSEANVLTFGAGSRLTVL.

The V and J genes are TRBV20-1 and TRBJ2-2; D is possibly TRBD2 (5 bases). This CDR3 region has 14 residues. V lost 7 bases to trimming and J lost 6 bases, with 18 bases between them. Germline assignment: CDR1 DFQATT and CDR2 SNEGSKA (reference sequence). CDR3 sequence (DNA): TGCAGTGTTTCAAATCGGGAACGGGCCGGGGAGCTGTTTTTT. Its protein product is CSVSNRERAGELFF.

Ten or more counts support this clonotype. V gene TRBV5-1 combines with J gene TRBJ2-5; D may be TRBD2 (6 bases). This CDR3 has 16 amino acids. Germline V gives CDR1 SGHRS, CDR2 YFSETQ. The V and J ends lost 0 bases and 5 bases respectively, with 17 bases between them. CDR3 protein: CASSLAPVEGRETQYF. The CDR3 DNA is TGCGCCAGCAGCTTGGCGCCTGTGGAGGGTCGGGAGACCCAGTACTTC.

In its sample, this clonotype was seen a few times. The chain uses TRBV5-1 and TRBJ2-1; D unresolved. Trimming removed 9 bases at V and 5 bases at J, with 18 bases between. The length of the CDR3 is 14 residues. Germline CDR1 SGHRS, CDR2 YFSETQ. The DNA of the CDR3 is TGCGCCACTAAGTACAGCACAATCGACAATGAGCAGTTCTTC. Protein sequence: CATKYSTIDNEQFF.

Many counts were recorded for this clonotype. DNA for the CDR3: TGTGCCAGCAGTTCAGACCAACTAGCCCATGAGCAGTTCTTC. This sequence encodes CASSSDQLAHEQFF. The chain is built from TRBV12-3 or TRBV12-4 and TRBJ2-1; D possibly corresponds to TRBD2 (6 bases). V was cut by 4 bases and J by 8 bases, with 15 bases left in between. This CDR3 spans 14 amino acids.

This clonotype has ten or more counts. This chain links TRBV6-1 with TRBJ2-6, with D perhaps TRBD1 or TRBD2 (6 bases each). The CDR3 is 18 residues long. V lost 0 bases to trimming and J lost 0 bases, with 12 bases between them. Per germline, CDR1 MNHNS and CDR2 SASEGT. The CDR3 nucleotides are TGTGCCAGCAGTGAAGCCGGGGGCTTGCCCTCTGGGGCCAACGTCCTGACTTTC. The encoded protein is CASSEAGGLPSGANVLTF.

This clonotype came up many times. This chain connects TRBV28 to TRBJ2-3; 11 bases map to TRBD2. Per germline, CDR1 MDHEN and CDR2 SYDVKM. This CDR3 is 22 amino acids long. Losses at the gene ends were 1 base for V and 4 bases for J; bases not matched to a gene: 22. As DNA, the CDR3 is TGTGCCAGCAGTTTATTCCTCGCGGTCCCACACCCGACTAGCGGGAAACCAGATACGCAGTATTTT. It codes for CASSLFLAVPHPTSGKPDTQYF.

This clonotype came up a few times. CDR3 loop: CAWSATSVSGANVLTF. The CDR3 DNA sequence: TGTGCCTGGAGTGCGACTAGCGTGTCTGGGGCCAACGTCCTGACTTTC. The V call is TRBV30, the J call TRBJ2-6; TRBD2 matches 8 bases. V trimming: 1 base; J trimming: 1 base; junction bases outside the gene matches: 3. CDR1 GTSNPN and CDR2 SVGIG come from the germline V gene (reference sequence). There are 16 residues in the CDR3.

This clonotype was seen repeatedly, ten times or more. The genes are TRBV27 and TRBJ1-2; 7 nucleotides match TRBD1. Germline lookup yields CDR1 MNHEY and CDR2 SMNVEV (reference sequence). V lost 6 bases to trimming and J lost 3 bases; unmatched junction nucleotides: 13. CDR3 length equals 16 residues. The CDR3 reads CASSAMGRGRDYGYTF. The CDR3 coding sequence is TGTGCCAGCAGCGCAATGGGGAGGGGGCGCGACTATGGCTACACCTTC.

This clonotype was detected ten times or more. J is TRBJ2-3 and V is TRBV5-5, with 9 bases that match TRBD2. V dropped 4 bases and J dropped 7; count of bases not matched to a gene: 10. This CDR3 is 15 amino acids long. Germline assignment: CDR1 SGHKS and CDR2 YYEKEE (reference sequence). The CDR3 spells CASSPWSSGSNTQYF. The CDR3 bases are TGTGCCAGCAGCCCCTGGAGTAGCGGGAGTAATACGCAGTATTTT. Combining the CDR3 with reference TRBV5-5 and TRBJ2-3 gives the whole variable domain DAGVTQSPTHLIKTRGQQVTLRCSPISGHKSVSWYQQVLGQGPQFIFQYYEKEERGRGNFPDRFSARQFPNYSSELNVNALLLGDSALYLCASSPWSSGSNTQYFGPGTRLTVL.

The chain recombines TRBV2 with TRBJ2-7; TRBD2 agrees at 10 bases. The germline CDR1 and CDR2 sequences are SNHLY and FYNNEI. The CDR3 is made up of 14 amino acids. V gave up 7 bases and J gave up 2 bases; unmatched junction bases: 5. CDR3: CASNRTSGAYEQYF. The CDR3 DNA reads as TGTGCCAGCAATCGGACTAGCGGAGCCTACGAGCAGTACTTC.

This clonotype was seen many times. CDR3 DNA sequence: TGTGCCAGCAGCCACGCGGGCACTGAAGCTTTCTTT. The encoded protein is CASSHAGTEAFF. This chain joins TRBV3-1 and TRBJ1-1; D is unresolved. CDR3 length equals 12 residues. From germline, CDR1 is LGHDT and CDR2 YNNKEL (reference sequence). V shed 3 bases and J shed 4 bases, with 6 bases lying between them.

The table lists this clonotype with many counts. The chain combines TRBV20-1 with TRBJ2-7; D is possibly TRBD2 (6 bases). The length of the CDR3 is 11 residues. The germline gives CDR1 DFQATT, CDR2 SNEGSKA (reference sequence). V lost 8 bases, J lost 3 bases, and 11 bases lay in between. CDR3 loop: CSPRLVYEQYF. CDR3 DNA: TGCAGTCCCAGACTAGTCTACGAGCAGTACTTC.

The chain is built from TRBV11-2 and TRBJ2-1; 15 nucleotides line up with TRBD2. Germline assignment: CDR1 SGHAT and CDR2 FQNNGV. J was trimmed by 7 bases and V by 4 bases; bases with no gene match: 5. The CDR3 runs to 16 residues. CDR3 DNA sequence: TGTGCCAGCAGCTCCGGACTAGCGGGAGGGAAGAATGAGCAGTTCTTC. It translates to CASSSGLAGGKNEQFF.